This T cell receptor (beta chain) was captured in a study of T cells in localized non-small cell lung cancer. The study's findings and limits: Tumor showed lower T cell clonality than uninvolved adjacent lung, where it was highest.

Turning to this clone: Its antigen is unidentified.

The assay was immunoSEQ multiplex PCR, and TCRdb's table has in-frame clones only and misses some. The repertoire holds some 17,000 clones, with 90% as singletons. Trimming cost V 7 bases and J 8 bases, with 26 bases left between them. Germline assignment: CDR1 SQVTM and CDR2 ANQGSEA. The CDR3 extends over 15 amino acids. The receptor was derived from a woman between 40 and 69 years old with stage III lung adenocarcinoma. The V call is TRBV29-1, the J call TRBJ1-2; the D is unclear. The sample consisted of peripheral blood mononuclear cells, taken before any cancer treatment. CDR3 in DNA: TGCAGCGACCTTCGGTCAGCCGACGGACTATGGGGCTACACCTTC. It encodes CSDLRSADGLWGYTF.